Following are 8 T cell receptor beta chains from one sample sequenced in a study of post-analysis software for immune sequencing data. What these receptors recognize is not known. TCR beta cDNA libraries had unique molecular identifiers. TCRdb used MiXCR to reprocess the PCR reads, holding one entry per CDR3 protein. The sample lists 700,000 to 800,000 distinct CDR3 sequences, less than 35% seen once, with roughly 0.54% in the top ten. Study results and limitations: Relative to controls, patients had several TRBV segments at higher frequency, with TRBV5-6, TRBV5-1 and TRBV20-1 among these.

Sequenced sample: blood. The receptors originated from a girl aged 10 to 17 with multiple sclerosis.

The chain has TRBV7-9 and TRBJ2-5, with D possibly being TRBD2 (5 bases). V lost 4 bases and J lost 2, with 11 bases in between. Germline V gives CDR1 SEHNR, CDR2 FQNEAQ (reference sequence). There are 14 residues in the CDR3. The DNA of the CDR3 is TGTGCCAGCAGCTCCCCGGGGTCACAAGAGACCCAGTACTTC. This translates into CASSSPGSQETQYF.

V is TRBV10-3 and J is TRBJ2-7; D not certain. Germline CDR1 reads ENHRY; CDR2 reads SYGVKD. The CDR3 runs to 13 residues. The V end was cut by 6 bases, the J end by 2 bases, with 11 bases between. This CDR3 is CAISPTMTYEQYF. The DNA of the CDR3 is TGTGCCATCAGCCCCACTATGACCTACGAGCAGTACTTC.

This rearrangement joins TRBV12-3 or TRBV12-4 to TRBJ1-4; no clear D. The V gene lost 5 bases and the J gene lost 10 bases, with 11 bases spanning the gap. This CDR3 has 12 residues. CDR3 residues: CASSQRVTKLFF. CDR3 DNA sequence: TGTGCCAGCAGTCAACGGGTCACAAAACTGTTTTTT.

This clonotype turned up a few times. The chain uses TRBV7-2 and TRBJ2-7; 9 positions agree with TRBD2. The CDR3 runs 16 residues. In germline, CDR1 is SGHTA, CDR2 FQGNSA. The V and J ends lost 1 base and 3 bases, in that order; junction bases with no gene match: 7. The CDR3 nucleotides are TGTGCCAGCAGCTTAGTCCCTAGCGGGGTCGACTACGAGCAGTACTTC. Translated, it gives CASSLVPSGVDYEQYF.

The V gene is TRBV28, the J gene TRBJ1-4; weak D call: TRBD1 (5 bases). The CDR3 runs 17 residues. Looked up from germline, CDR1 is MDHEN and CDR2 is SYDVKM. Trimming stripped 0 bases from V and 0 bases from J, with 11 bases between. The DNA of the CDR3 is TGTGCCAGCAGTTTATGGCAGGGCGATGCAACTAATGAAAAACTGTTTTTT. Protein product: CASSLWQGDATNEKLFF.

CDR3 loop: CASSVARQLYEQYF. CDR3 in DNA: TGTGCCAGCAGCGTAGCTAGGCAGCTCTACGAGCAGTACTTC. The chain links TRBV9 to TRBJ2-7, with no clear D. The V gene lost 0 bases and the J gene lost 3 bases, with 10 bases spanning the gap. This CDR3 spans 14 amino acids. CDR1 is SGDLS, CDR2 YYNGEE, per germline. Full variable domain (remainder filled in from reference TRBV9 and TRBJ2-7): DSGVTQTPKHLITATGQRVTLRCSPRSGDLSVYWYQQSLDQGLQFLIQYYNGEERAKGNILERFSAQQFPDLHSELNLSSLELGDSALYFCASSVARQLYEQYFGPGTRLTVT.

V is TRBV21-1 and J is TRBJ1-5; TRBD1 is the table's D call, not checked against the DNA. TRBV21-1 is tagged as a pseudogene. The CDR3 is made up of 15 amino acids. The CDR3 protein is CAGSSGTGYRQPQHF. The CDR3 bases are TGTGCCGGCAGCAGCGGGACAGGGTATCGTCAGCCCCAGCATTTT.

This clonotype turned up a few times. V and J are TRBV10-3 and TRBJ2-5; D call uncertain. The length of the CDR3 is 14 residues. Germline lookup yields CDR1 ENHRY and CDR2 SYGVKD. Trimming removed 0 bases from V and 1 base from J, with 6 bases in between. As DNA, the CDR3 is TGTGCCATCAGTGAGTCTTACAGCCAAGAGACCCAGTACTTC. As protein: CAISESYSQETQYF.